This TCR beta chain was observed in a study of T cell repertoires in aging, cancer and after chemotherapy. Study overall: Six age groups, ranging from 30 or younger to 70 or older, included the donors. Study results and limitations: The repertoire data cannot show anything about immunological memory following chemotherapy. Healthy donors lost TCR diversity with age mainly through richness, cancer patients through richness and evenness. Age-matched healthy donors had significantly more diverse, less clonal blood TCR repertoires than untreated cancer patients.

A remark on this clonotype: Its antigen is unidentified.

TCR beta rearrangements were amplified from peripheral blood genomic DNA. Rearranged V-D-J TRB sequences were amplified with a mixed TRB-A/B primer pool. TCRdb ran MiXCR on the multiplex PCR reads and lists one entry per CDR3 protein. The sample yields about 1,900 distinct CDR3 sequences, approximately 28% seen once. The clonotype was recovered from a human donor with a solid tumor. Sequencing was done on a sample of blood.

DNA for the CDR3: TGCGCCAGCAGTACAACCGGGACAGACATTACTGAAGCTTTCTTT. Translation gives CASSTTGTDITEAFF. The chain uses TRBV5-1 and TRBJ1-1, with 7 positions matching TRBD1. The CDR3 loop spans 15 amino acids. V lost 5 bases, J lost 5 bases, and 12 bases stayed unmatched. Germline V gene lookup returns CDR1 SGHRS and CDR2 YFSETQ.